Following are 6 T cell receptor beta chains from one sample sequenced in a study of blood T cell repertoires in COVID-19. Profiled with immunoSEQ multiplex PCR; TCRdb holds only in-frame clones, not every one. The sample has under 300,000 clones; around 80% are singletons. The specimen sequenced was peripheral blood. Receptors originate from a woman under 30 with acute or convalescent COVID-19.

The V call is TRBV3-1 (or the pseudogene TRBV3-2), the J call TRBJ1-4; no clear D gene. CDR3 length: 15 amino acids. The germline V gene encodes CDR1 LGHDT and CDR2 YNNKEL (reference sequence). The ends were cut back, 3 bases at V and 5 bases at J, with 13 bases in the middle. In DNA, the CDR3 is TGTGCCAGCAGCCACTGGATGGGCTCCAATGAAAAACTGTTTTTT. Protein product: CASSHWMGSNEKLFF.

The chain joins TRBV5-1 to TRBJ2-5; TRBD1 aligns across 7 bases. The CDR3 totals 16 residues. CDR1 SGHRS and CDR2 YFSETQ come from the germline V gene. With V trimmed by 3 bases and J by 7 bases, 15 bases remained unmatched. CDR3 in DNA: TGCGCCAGCAGCTACTCCCCAGGGACAGACAAAGGGACCCAGTACTTC. Translating gives CASSYSPGTDKGTQYF.

The chain is built from TRBV19 and TRBJ2-2, with D maybe TRBD1 (5 bases). The CDR3 spans 17 residues. CDR1 and CDR2 from the germline V gene are LNHDA and SQIVND (reference sequence). V lost 3 bases to trimming and J lost 5 bases, with 19 bases between them. The CDR3 bases are TGTGCCAGTAGTATCTGGGCCGGGCAGGGAAGGACCGGGGAGCTGTTTTTT. Translation: CASSIWAGQGRTGELFF.

The V and J genes are TRBV7-9 and TRBJ2-5, with 9 bases identical to TRBD2. J lost 5 bases, V lost 4 bases, and 14 bases had no gene match. This CDR3 is built from 17 residues. Germline V CDR1 and CDR2: SEHNR, FQNEAQ (reference sequence). The CDR3 protein is CASSSQPVVAGVETQYF. CDR3 nucleotides: TGTGCCAGCAGCTCTCAACCGGTAGTAGCGGGGGTGGAGACCCAGTACTTC.

The chain is built from TRBV9 and TRBJ2-1; 7 positions agree with TRBD1. Losses at the gene ends were 0 bases for V and 6 bases for J; bases not matched to a gene: 0. Germline lookup yields CDR1 SGDLS and CDR2 YYNGEE. The CDR3 sequence is 13 residues long. The CDR3 is CASSVAGGNEQFF. Written as DNA, the CDR3 is TGTGCCAGCAGCGTAGCAGGGGGCAATGAGCAGTTCTTC.

The chain is built from TRBV5-4 and TRBJ2-5; TRBD1 aligns across 8 bases. This CDR3 has 18 residues. The V segment lost 2 bases and the J segment 1 base; nucleotides outside the gene matches: 13. From germline, CDR1 is SGHNT and CDR2 YYREEE (reference sequence). For the CDR3, the DNA is TGTGCCAGCAGCTTACGCAATCTACGACAGGGGCTCCAAGAGACCCAGTACTTC. Its protein is CASSLRNLRQGLQETQYF.